The subject of this entry is one T cell receptor (beta chain). This sample was included in a study of control samples from healthy donors and cancer patients. CDR3 length equals 16 residues. V trimming: 3 bases; J trimming: 4 bases; junction bases outside the gene matches: 9. The germline V gene has CDR1 SGHNT and CDR2 YYREEE (reference sequence). Libraries were prepared by immunoSEQ multiplex PCR; TCRdb keeps only in-frame clonotypes and omits some of them. The sample has tens of thousands of clones; 85% to 90% are singletons. The V and J genes are TRBV5-4 and TRBJ2-1, with TRBD2 matching 8 bases. The sequence was obtained from a woman in her thirties or forties with lung cancer. The sequenced sample consisted of PBMCs. The CDR3 spells CASSSNSGEGYNEQFF. The CDR3 nucleotides read TGTGCCAGCAGCTCGAATAGCGGGGAGGGATACAATGAGCAGTTCTTC.